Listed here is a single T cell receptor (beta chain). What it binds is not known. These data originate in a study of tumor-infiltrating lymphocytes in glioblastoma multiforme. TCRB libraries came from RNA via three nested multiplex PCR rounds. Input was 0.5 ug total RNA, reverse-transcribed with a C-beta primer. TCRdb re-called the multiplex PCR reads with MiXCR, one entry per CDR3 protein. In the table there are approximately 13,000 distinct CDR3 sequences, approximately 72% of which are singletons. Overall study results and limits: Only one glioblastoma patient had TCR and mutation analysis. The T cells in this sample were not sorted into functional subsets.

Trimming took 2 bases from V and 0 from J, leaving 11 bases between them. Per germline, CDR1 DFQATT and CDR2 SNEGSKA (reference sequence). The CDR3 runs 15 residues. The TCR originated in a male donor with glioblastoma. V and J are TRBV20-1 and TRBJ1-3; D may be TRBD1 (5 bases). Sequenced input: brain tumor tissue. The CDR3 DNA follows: TGCAGTGCTAGATTTACAGGAGTCTCTGGAAACACCATATATTTT. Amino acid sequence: CSARFTGVSGNTIYF.